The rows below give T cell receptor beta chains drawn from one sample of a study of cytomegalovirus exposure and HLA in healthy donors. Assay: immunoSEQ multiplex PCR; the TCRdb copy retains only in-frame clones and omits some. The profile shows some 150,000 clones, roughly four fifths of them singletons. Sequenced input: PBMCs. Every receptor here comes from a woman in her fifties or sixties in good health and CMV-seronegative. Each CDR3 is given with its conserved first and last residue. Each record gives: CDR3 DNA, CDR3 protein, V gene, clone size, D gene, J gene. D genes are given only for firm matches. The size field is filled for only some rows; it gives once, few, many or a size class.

TGTGCCAGCAGCACTAGGACAGGGGCGGACACTGAAGCTTTCTTT | CASSTRTGADTEAFF | TRBV7-2 | . | TRBD1 | TRBJ1-1
TGTGCCAGCAGCCCGGGGGTAGCGGGAGCGCAAGAGACCCAGTACTTC | CASSPGVAGAQETQYF | TRBV9 | . | TRBD2 | TRBJ2-5
TGTGCCAGCAGCCCCGGGACACTCTCCTACAATGAGCAGTTCTTC | CASSPGTLSYNEQFF | TRBV9 | . | . | TRBJ2-1
TGCGCCAGCAGTTGCGGTAGGGCAGGGACAGGCTATGGCTACACCTTC | CASSCGRAGTGYGYTF | TRBV10-1 | . | TRBD1 | TRBJ1-2
TGTGCCAGCAGCCTCGACAGGGGAGGCGAAAAACTGTTTTTT | CASSLDRGGEKLFF | TRBV5-8 | . | TRBD1 | TRBJ1-4
TGTGCCAGCGAGCTTAACCGGGGCACTGAAGCTTTCTTT | CASELNRGTEAFF | TRBV7-8 | . | . | TRBJ1-1
TGTGCCAGCAGTAGACAGGCGAACTATGGCTACACCTTC | CASSRQANYGYTF | TRBV28 | . | . | TRBJ1-2
TGTGCCAGCAGATATGCGGGGGGGGCAGATACGCAGTATTTT | CASRYAGGADTQYF | TRBV5-4 | once | TRBD2 | TRBJ2-3
TGTGCCAGCACCATAAAGGACATGACCGAGCAGTACTTC | CASTIKDMTEQYF | TRBV5-4 | . | . | TRBJ2-7
TGTGCCGGGGGACTAGCGGGGGGATACAATGAGCAGTTCTTC | CAGGLAGGYNEQFF | TRBV11-2 | once | TRBD2 | TRBJ2-1
TGTGCCAGCTCCCCGGGGGGGTTAAACATTCAGTACTTC | CASSPGGLNIQYF | TRBV6-1 | . | TRBD2 | TRBJ2-4
TGCAGCCTTACGGGGTCCCAAGAGACCCAGTACTTC | CSLTGSQETQYF | TRBV29-1 | once | . | TRBJ2-5
TGTGCCAGCAGCTTGGGCCCCGGAGGGGGGGGATATGGCTACACCTTC | CASSLGPGGGGYGYTF | TRBV5-4 | . | . | TRBJ1-2
TGTGCCAGCAATGACAGGGGGTCAATACGTGGGGCCAACGTCCTGACTTTC | CASNDRGSIRGANVLTF | TRBV28 | once | TRBD1 | TRBJ2-6
TGTGCCAGCAGCTTGGTTGGCAGAACCGAGCAGTTCTTC | CASSLVGRTEQFF | TRBV5-6 | once | . | TRBJ2-1
TGTGCCAGCAGCACCGGGACAGATACGCAGTATTTT | CASSTGTDTQYF | TRBV9 | . | . | TRBJ2-3
TGTGCCAGCAGCGCCTACCCCCGAGGAAGCGGAAACACCATATATTTT | CASSAYPRGSGNTIYF | TRBV5-4 | . | . | TRBJ1-3
TGTGCCAGCAGCACCGGGACAGGGATTTCCTACGGGCAGTACTTC | CASSTGTGISYGQYF | TRBV11-2 | . | TRBD1 | TRBJ2-7
TGCAGTGCCCCCCGAACCGGGGGAGGAAGCTTT | CSAPRTGGGSF | TRBV20-1 | . | . | TRBJ1-1
TGTGCCAGCAGCTTATGGCTAGCGGGGGGACAAACCTACAATGAGCAGTTCTTC | CASSLWLAGGQTYNEQFF | TRBV5-8 | . | TRBD2 | TRBJ2-1
TGTGCCAGCAGCTTAGTACAGGGGGCCAACGTCCTGACTTTC | CASSLVQGANVLTF | TRBV11-2 | . | . | TRBJ2-6
TGTGCCAGCAGCTTAGAGGGACAGAGCTACGAGCAGTACTTC | CASSLEGQSYEQYF | TRBV7-9 | . | TRBD1 | TRBJ2-7
TGTGCCAGTAGTAGTCGAAGGGGCGGAGAGACCCAGTACTTC | CASSSRRGGETQYF | TRBV19 | . | . | TRBJ2-5
TGTGCCAGCAGTCTCAGGGGATGGGATTCACCCCTCCACTTT | CASSLRGWDSPLHF | TRBV6-5 | . | . | TRBJ1-6
TGTGCCAGCAGCCACGGACCAGCGGATCAGCCCCAGCATTTT | CASSHGPADQPQHF | TRBV28 | . | . | TRBJ1-5
TGTGCCAGCAGGGCTAGCGGGGGAACAGATACGCAGTATTTT | CASRASGGTDTQYF | TRBV7-2 | . | TRBD2 | TRBJ2-3
TGTGCAAGTCGCCCGACAGTAGGAAACACCATATATTTT | CASRPTVGNTIYF | TRBV12-2 | . | . | TRBJ1-3
TGTGCCATCAGTGAGTCCGGGGGCTCTGGAAACACCATATATTTT | CAISESGGSGNTIYF | TRBV10-3 | few | . | TRBJ1-3
TGCGCCAGCAGCCAAGAGCAAGCCTTTAACACTGAAGCTTTCTTT | CASSQEQAFNTEAFF | TRBV4-1 | . | . | TRBJ1-1
TGTGCCAGCAGCTTAGCTGGTCAGGGGACCTACGAGCAGTACTTC | CASSLAGQGTYEQYF | TRBV7-2 | . | . | TRBJ2-7
TGCGCCAGCAGTTGGACTAGCGGGATGAACGGGGAGCTGTTTTTT | CASSWTSGMNGELFF | TRBV5-1 | . | TRBD2 | TRBJ2-2
TGTGCCAGCAGCGAGGTCACTAAGGCCAAAAACATTCAGTACTTC | CASSEVTKAKNIQYF | TRBV5-4 | . | . | TRBJ2-4
TGTGCCAGCAGCCCTCGACTAGCGGGGCGAAAGGGCTACGAGCAGTACTTC | CASSPRLAGRKGYEQYF | TRBV27 | few | TRBD2 | TRBJ2-7
TGTGCCAGTAGTAGCGACAGGATCAATCAGCCCCAGCATTTT | CASSSDRINQPQHF | TRBV19 | . | . | TRBJ1-5
TGTGCCAGCAGTTTACAGCGGGCCAATGAGCAGTTCTTC | CASSLQRANEQFF | TRBV27 | once | . | TRBJ2-1
TGTGCCAGCAGCGCGGCAATAGCGGGACCGAACACCGGGGAGCTGTTTTTT | CASSAAIAGPNTGELFF | TRBV9 | . | TRBD2 | TRBJ2-2
TGCAGCGTTGAATTGCGGGGGGACCCTGAGCAGTTCTTC | CSVELRGDPEQFF | TRBV29-1 | once | TRBD2 | TRBJ2-1
TGTGCCAGCAGCTTAGCGGTGGCGGGGGGCTCTACCTATGAGCAGTTCTTC | CASSLAVAGGSTYEQFF | TRBV7-2 | . | TRBD2 | TRBJ2-1
TGTGCCAGCAGCGGACTAGCGGGAAACACCGGGGAGCTGTTTTTT | CASSGLAGNTGELFF | TRBV9 | . | TRBD2 | TRBJ2-2
TGTGCCAGTAGGGACTGGTTGGGTGAGCAGTTCTTC | CASRDWLGEQFF | TRBV19 | . | . | TRBJ2-1
TGCGCCAGCAGCTTACTAGCGGGGGGGCCCTATGAGCAGTTCTTC | CASSLLAGGPYEQFF | TRBV5-1 | once | TRBD2 | TRBJ2-1
TGTGCCATCGGGTTTGAGCGGGGTTTCACAGATACGCAGTATTTT | CAIGFERGFTDTQYF | TRBV10-3 | . | TRBD2 | TRBJ2-3